The present entry profiles one TCR beta chain with its context. What it binds is unknown. Profiling relied on immunoSEQ multiplex PCR, and the TCRdb table lists in-frame clones only, not all of them. The sample contains approximately 6,300 clones, about 65% of which appear only once. This sample is drawn from a study of neoadjuvant nivolumab and ipilimumab in lung cancer. Whole-study results and caveats: TCR clonality did not significantly correlate with pathologic tumor regression.

The junction had 6 bases not matched to a gene; V was cut back by 5 bases and J by 0 bases. The CDR3 length is 16 residues. From germline, CDR1 is LGHNA and CDR2 YNFKEQ. The chain recombines TRBV4-2 with TRBJ2-2; 7 bases agree with TRBD1. The sequence came from an adult with non-small cell lung cancer. This specimen consisted of tumor tissue, obtained after neoadjuvant nivolumab, alone or with ipilimumab, at or shortly before surgery. DNA of the CDR3: TGTGCCAGCAGCTTCCGAGACAGGGCGAACACCGGGGAGCTGTTTTTT. Its translation: CASSFRDRANTGELFF.